Listed below are T cell receptor beta chains from one sample, sequenced in a study of T cell responses to AZD1222 COVID-19 vaccine. The assay was immunoSEQ multiplex PCR, and TCRdb's table has in-frame clones only and misses some. The sample carries over 100,000 clones, more than 85% recorded once. This material consisted of peripheral blood, taken on day 0 of AZD1222 vaccination. These TCRs come from an adult in good health. The CDR3 runs from the conserved cysteine through the conserved F or W. D genes are given only for firm matches. Rows give clone size only sometimes, using once, few, many, or a class for an expanded clone.

NA	NA	TRBV3-1/TRBV3-2	TRBJ2-5	TGTGCCAGCAGCCTCAGCGGCCAAGAGACCCAGTACTTC	CASSLSGQETQYF
NA	NA	TRBV4-1	TRBJ2-3	TGCGCCAGCAGCGAAATTAGCACAGATACGCAGTATTTT	CASSEISTDTQYF
NA	NA	TRBV28	TRBJ1-2	TGTGCCAGCTTCTCCCAAGGGACACCCACGAACTATGGCTACACCTTC	CASFSQGTPTNYGYTF
NA	NA	TRBV5-4	TRBJ1-3	TGTGCCAGCAGCTTGGCCGGGGCGACCAGATCTGGAAACACCATATATTTT	CASSLAGATRSGNTIYF
NA	TRBD2	TRBV27	TRBJ2-1	TGTGCCAGCAGTCTCCGTTCTGTAGCGGGAGTGAGTGAGCAGTTCTTC	CASSLRSVAGVSEQFF
NA	NA	TRBV7-2	TRBJ2-1	TGTGCCAGCAGCTTAGTTGCGGCTTACAATGAGCAGTTCTTC	CASSLVAAYNEQFF
once	NA	TRBV7-8	TRBJ2-7	TGTGCCAGCAGCCTCGCGACGGTCTCCTACGAGCAGTACTTC	CASSLATVSYEQYF
NA	NA	TRBV24-1	TRBJ2-5	TGTGCCACCAGTGACCGATCCGACCAAGAGACCCAGTACTTC	CATSDRSDQETQYF
NA	TRBD2	TRBV19	TRBJ2-4	TGTGCCAGTAGTTTCGGGGGAGGGGACATTCAGTACTTC	CASSFGGGDIQYF
NA	NA	TRBV2	TRBJ2-1	TGTGCCAGCAGTGAACGAGGACATGAGCAGTTCTTC	CASSERGHEQFF
NA	TRBD2	TRBV7-9	TRBJ2-7	TGTGCCAGCAGCTGGACTAGCGGGAGCTACGAGCAGTACTTC	CASSWTSGSYEQYF
few	NA	TRBV4-1	TRBJ1-1	TGCGCCAGCAGCCCGAAGGGGGGCCAGGGGAACACTGAAGCTTTCTTT	CASSPKGGQGNTEAFF
NA	TRBD2	TRBV27	TRBJ2-1	TGTGCCAGCAGTCCTAGCGGCAGCTCCTACAATGAGCAGTTCTTC	CASSPSGSSYNEQFF
NA	NA	TRBV5-6	TRBJ2-7	TGTGCCAGCAGCTTGACCCCCTCAGGGGCCGACGAGCAGTACTTC	CASSLTPSGADEQYF
NA	NA	TRBV7-2	TRBJ2-7	TGTGCCAGCAGCCGACTCATGGCCAGCGAGCAGTACTTC	CASSRLMASEQYF
NA	NA	TRBV27	TRBJ2-1	TGTGCCAGCAGTTTTCTTCCGGCAACAAGGTCCTACAATGAGCAGTTCTTC	CASSFLPATRSYNEQFF
NA	NA	TRBV24-1	TRBJ1-5	TGTGCCACCAGTGATTTCGGGCAGGTCAGGCCCCAGCATTTT	CATSDFGQVRPQHF
NA	TRBD1	TRBV5-5	TRBJ1-5	TGTGCCAGCAGCTGGGGAGAGGGGGCTGGTCAGCCCCAGCATTTT	CASSWGEGAGQPQHF
few	NA	TRBV5-1	TRBJ1-6	TGCGCCAGCAGCTTGGCCCAGGTGGGTTCACCCCTCCACTTT	CASSLAQVGSPLHF
NA	NA	TRBV18	TRBJ2-1	TGTGCCAGCTCATTACGGACCTACAATGAGCAGTTCTTC	CASSLRTYNEQFF
once	TRBD1	TRBV2	TRBJ1-3	TGTGCCAGCAGTGTTGGGACAGGGGGCTCTGGAAACACCATATATTTT	CASSVGTGGSGNTIYF
NA	TRBD1	TRBV3-1/TRBV3-2	TRBJ1-2	TGTGCCAGCAGCCAAGTCCCACAGGGGGCCCTAGGTGGCTACACCTTC	CASSQVPQGALGGYTF
NA	NA	TRBV19	TRBJ2-2	TGTGCCAGTAGTTCCCGGGATTACGGGGAGCTGTTTTTT	CASSSRDYGELFF
NA	NA	TRBV9	TRBJ1-2	TGTGCCAGCAGCGCGGAAGTTGGCGGCTACACCTTC	CASSAEVGGYTF
NA	TRBD1	TRBV12-3/TRBV12-4	TRBJ2-7	TGTGCCAGCAGGGAACAGGGGGTCTACGAGCAGTACTTC	CASREQGVYEQYF
NA	NA	TRBV19	TRBJ1-6	TGTGCCAGCGGGGATTATAGCAATTCACCCCTCCACTTT	CASGDYSNSPLHF
NA	NA	TRBV28	TRBJ1-2	TGTGCCAGCAACCTACAGGGTAACTATGGCTACACCTTC	CASNLQGNYGYTF
NA	NA	TRBV19	TRBJ1-1	TGTGCCAGTAGTATAAGCCCCTTCACAGGGCCTGAAGCTTTCTTT	CASSISPFTGPEAFF
NA	NA	TRBV9	TRBJ1-1	TGTGCCAGCAGCGGCAAAGGGTTTGGAGGAGCTTTCTTT	CASSGKGFGGAFF
NA	NA	TRBV6-5	TRBJ1-1	TGTGCCAGCAGTTACTCGACGGACACTGAAGCTTTCTTT	CASSYSTDTEAFF
NA	NA	TRBV28	TRBJ1-2	TGTGCCAGCAGTCCCTACACCCCGGATGGCTACACCTTC	CASSPYTPDGYTF
NA	NA	TRBV5-6	TRBJ2-2	TGTGCCAGCAGCTTGGCCCCCGCCACCGGGGAGCTGTTTTTT	CASSLAPATGELFF
NA	TRBD1	TRBV6-1	TRBJ1-2	TGTGCCAGCAGTGAAAGGGGACAGGGGGCGAGAGGCTACACCTTC	CASSERGQGARGYTF
once	TRBD1	TRBV18	TRBJ1-2	TGTGCCAGCTCACCCCCCGGGACAGGGCCCTATGGCTACACCTTC	CASSPPGTGPYGYTF
NA	NA	TRBV7-9	TRBJ2-1	TGTGCCAGCAGCTTAGCAATAAACCCTAGTCGCAATGAGCAGTTCTTC	CASSLAINPSRNEQFF
NA	NA	TRBV11-2	TRBJ2-6	TGTGCCAGCAGCCCTCGCGTGGTAGTGGGAGCTGGGGCCAACGTCCTGACTTTC	CASSPRVVVGAGANVLTF
NA	NA	TRBV2	TRBJ2-1	TGTGCCAGCAGTGATAGGGGGGGCCAGCCTGAGCAGTTCTTC	CASSDRGGQPEQFF
NA	TRBD2	TRBV6-6	TRBJ2-3	TGTGCCAGCAGTTACGGAGCGGGACTAGATACGCAGTATTTT	CASSYGAGLDTQYF
once	TRBD1	TRBV6-5	TRBJ1-2	TGTGCCAGCAGTTCGGCAGGGGGCGGCTACACCTTC	CASSSAGGGYTF
NA	TRBD2	TRBV15	TRBJ2-1	TGTGCCACCAGCAGAGAGGCTAGCGGGAGGGCCGGTGAGCAGTTCTTC	CATSREASGRAGEQFF
NA	NA	TRBV28	TRBJ1-3	TGTGCCAGCAGTTTGTATGTTGTTGGAAACACCATATATTTT	CASSLYVVGNTIYF
NA	NA	TRBV19	TRBJ1-1	TGTGCCAGTAGTATGGATAGCAGGGTAACGGCTGAAGCTTTCTTT	CASSMDSRVTAEAFF